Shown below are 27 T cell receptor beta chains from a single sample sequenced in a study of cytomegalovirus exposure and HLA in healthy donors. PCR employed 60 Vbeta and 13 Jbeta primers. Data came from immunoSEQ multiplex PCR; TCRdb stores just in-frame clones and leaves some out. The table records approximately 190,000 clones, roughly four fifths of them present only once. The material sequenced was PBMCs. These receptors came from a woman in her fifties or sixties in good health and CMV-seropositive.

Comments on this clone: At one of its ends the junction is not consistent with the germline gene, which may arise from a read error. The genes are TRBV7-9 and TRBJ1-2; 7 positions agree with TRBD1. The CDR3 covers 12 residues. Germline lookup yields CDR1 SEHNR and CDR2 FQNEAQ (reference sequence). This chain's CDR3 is CSSPEGAYGYTF. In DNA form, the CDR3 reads TGTTCCAGCCCAGAGGGGGCCTATGGCTACACCTTC.

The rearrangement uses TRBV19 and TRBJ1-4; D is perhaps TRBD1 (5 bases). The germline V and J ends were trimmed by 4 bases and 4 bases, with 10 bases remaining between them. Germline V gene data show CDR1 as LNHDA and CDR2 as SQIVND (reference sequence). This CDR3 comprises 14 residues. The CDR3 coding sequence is TGTGCCAGTAGTAACTGGGGCCTTAATGAAAAACTGTTTTTT. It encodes CASSNWGLNEKLFF.

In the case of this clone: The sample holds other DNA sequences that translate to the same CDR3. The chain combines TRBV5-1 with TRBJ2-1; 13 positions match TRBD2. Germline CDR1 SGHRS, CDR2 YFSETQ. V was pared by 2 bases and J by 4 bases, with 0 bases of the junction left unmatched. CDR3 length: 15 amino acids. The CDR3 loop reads CASSLLAGGYNEQFF. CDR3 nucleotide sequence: TGCGCCAGCAGCTTACTAGCGGGAGGGTACAATGAGCAGTTCTTC.

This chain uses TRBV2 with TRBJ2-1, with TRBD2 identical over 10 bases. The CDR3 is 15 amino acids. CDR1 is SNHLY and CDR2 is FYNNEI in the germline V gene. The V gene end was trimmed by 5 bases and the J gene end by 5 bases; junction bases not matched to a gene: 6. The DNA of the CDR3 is TGTGCCAGCAGTCTTAGCGGGAGGCGCGACAATGAGCAGTTCTTC. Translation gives CASSLSGRRDNEQFF.

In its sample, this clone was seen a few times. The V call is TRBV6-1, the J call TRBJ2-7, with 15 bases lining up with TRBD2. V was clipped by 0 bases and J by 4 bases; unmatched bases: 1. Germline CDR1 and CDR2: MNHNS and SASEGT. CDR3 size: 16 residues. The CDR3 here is CASSEAGTSGRYEQYF. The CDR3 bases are TGTGCCAGCAGTGAAGCGGGGACTAGCGGGAGGTACGAGCAGTACTTC.

In DNA, the CDR3 is TGTGCCAGCAGTTTATCGGGACAGGGCGTAGGGGGTGCCCAGCATTTT. This gives the protein CASSLSGQGVGGAQHF. The chain has TRBV27 and TRBJ1-5, with 9 nucleotides matching TRBD1. This CDR3 is 16 amino acids long. Germline V lookup: CDR1 MNHEY, CDR2 SMNVEV (reference sequence). V lost 0 bases, J lost 11 bases, and 11 bases stayed unmatched.

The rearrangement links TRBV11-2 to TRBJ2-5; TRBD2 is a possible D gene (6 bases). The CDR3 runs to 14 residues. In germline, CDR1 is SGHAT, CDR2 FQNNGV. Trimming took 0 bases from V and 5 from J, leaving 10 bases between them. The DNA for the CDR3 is TGTGCCAGCAGCTTAGATGGACTAAGGGAGACCCAGTACTTC. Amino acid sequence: CASSLDGLRETQYF.

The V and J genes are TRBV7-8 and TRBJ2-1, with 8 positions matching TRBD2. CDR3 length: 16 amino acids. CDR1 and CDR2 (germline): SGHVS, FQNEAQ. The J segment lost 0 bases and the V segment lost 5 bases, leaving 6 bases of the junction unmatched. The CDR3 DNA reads TGTGCCAGCAGCCTCGGAAGCGGGAGCTCCTACAATGAGCAGTTCTTC. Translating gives CASSLGSGSSYNEQFF.

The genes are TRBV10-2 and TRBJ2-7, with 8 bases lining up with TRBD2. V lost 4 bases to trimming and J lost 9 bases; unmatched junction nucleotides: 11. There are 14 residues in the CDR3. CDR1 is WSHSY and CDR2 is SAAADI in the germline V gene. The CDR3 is CASSAERGSRGQYF. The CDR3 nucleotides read TGCGCCAGCAGTGCGGAGCGGGGGTCCAGGGGGCAGTACTTC.

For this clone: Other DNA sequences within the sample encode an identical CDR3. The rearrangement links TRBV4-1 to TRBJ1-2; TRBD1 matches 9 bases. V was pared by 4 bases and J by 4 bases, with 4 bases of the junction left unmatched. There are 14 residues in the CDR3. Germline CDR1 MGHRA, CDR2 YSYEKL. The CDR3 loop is CASSPGQGAYGYTF. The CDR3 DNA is TGCGCCAGCAGCCCGGGACAGGGAGCCTATGGCTACACCTTC.

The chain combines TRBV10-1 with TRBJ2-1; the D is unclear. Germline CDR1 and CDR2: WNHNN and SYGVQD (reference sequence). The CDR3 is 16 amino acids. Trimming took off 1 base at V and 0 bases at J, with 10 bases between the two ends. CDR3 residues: CASSEYEDSSYNEQFF. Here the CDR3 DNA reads TGCGCCAGCAGTGAGTATGAGGATAGCTCCTACAATGAGCAGTTCTTC.

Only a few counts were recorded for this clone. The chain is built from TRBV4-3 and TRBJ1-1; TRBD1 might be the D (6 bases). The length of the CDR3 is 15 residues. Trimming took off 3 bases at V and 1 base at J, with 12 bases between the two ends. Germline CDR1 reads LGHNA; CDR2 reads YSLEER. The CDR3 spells CASSHPPDRNTEAFF. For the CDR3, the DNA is TGCGCCAGCAGCCATCCCCCGGACAGGAACACTGAAGCTTTCTTT.

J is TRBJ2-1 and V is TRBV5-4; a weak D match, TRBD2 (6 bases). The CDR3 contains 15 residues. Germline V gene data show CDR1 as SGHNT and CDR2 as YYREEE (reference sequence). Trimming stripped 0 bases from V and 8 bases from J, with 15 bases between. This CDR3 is CASSLGGAGTDEQFF. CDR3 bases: TGTGCCAGCAGCTTGGGTGGGGCGGGAACAGATGAGCAGTTCTTC.

The DNA for the CDR3 is TGTGCCAGCAGCCTGGGAGGGCGGGGCTATGGCTACACCTTC. This sequence encodes CASSLGGRGYGYTF. The chain uses TRBV27 and TRBJ1-2; D is unresolved. CDR1 is MNHEY, CDR2 SMNVEV, per germline (reference sequence). Trimming pared 6 bases from V and 4 bases from J, leaving 15 bases between. The CDR3 has 14 residues.

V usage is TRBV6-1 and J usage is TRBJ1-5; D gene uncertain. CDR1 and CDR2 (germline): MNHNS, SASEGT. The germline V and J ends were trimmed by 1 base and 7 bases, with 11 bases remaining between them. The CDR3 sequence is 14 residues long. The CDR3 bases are TGTGCCAGCAGTGAAGGAGGGCGTGGGCAGCCCCAGCATTTT. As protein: CASSEGGRGQPQHF.

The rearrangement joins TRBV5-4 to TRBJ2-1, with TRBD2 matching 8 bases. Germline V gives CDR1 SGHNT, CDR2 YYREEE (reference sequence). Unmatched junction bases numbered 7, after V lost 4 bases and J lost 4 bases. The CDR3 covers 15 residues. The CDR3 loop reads CASSQTSGAYNEQFF. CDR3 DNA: TGTGCCAGCAGCCAAACTAGCGGAGCTTACAATGAGCAGTTCTTC.

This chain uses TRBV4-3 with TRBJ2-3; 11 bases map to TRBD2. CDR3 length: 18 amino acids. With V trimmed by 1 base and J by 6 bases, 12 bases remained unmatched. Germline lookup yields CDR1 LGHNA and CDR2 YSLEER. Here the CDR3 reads CASSQVVTTSGVGDTQYF. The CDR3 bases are TGCGCCAGCAGCCAAGTCGTAACGACTAGCGGGGTGGGGGATACGCAGTATTTT.

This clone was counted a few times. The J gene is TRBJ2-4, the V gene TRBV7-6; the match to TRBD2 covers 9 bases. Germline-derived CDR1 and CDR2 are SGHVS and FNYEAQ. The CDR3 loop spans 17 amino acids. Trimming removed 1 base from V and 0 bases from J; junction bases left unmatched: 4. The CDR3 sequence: CASSLGRGGLAKNIQYF. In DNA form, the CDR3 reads TGTGCCAGCAGCTTAGGGCGGGGGGGGCTAGCCAAAAACATTCAGTACTTC.

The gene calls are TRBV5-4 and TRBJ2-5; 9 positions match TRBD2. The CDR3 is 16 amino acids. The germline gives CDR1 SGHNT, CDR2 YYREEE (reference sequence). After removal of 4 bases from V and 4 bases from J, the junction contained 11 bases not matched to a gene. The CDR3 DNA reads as TGTGCCAGCAGCCCCGGGGCGGGAGGGCAGAGAGAGACCCAGTACTTC. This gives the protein CASSPGAGGQRETQYF.

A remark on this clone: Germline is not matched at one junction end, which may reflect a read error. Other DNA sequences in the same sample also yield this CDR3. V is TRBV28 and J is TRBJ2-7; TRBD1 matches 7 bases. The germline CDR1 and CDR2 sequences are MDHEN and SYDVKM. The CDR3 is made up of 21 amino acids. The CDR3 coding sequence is TGCGCCAGCAGTTCTCGTACCCGAGAGCGAAGGGGGACAGAAGTCTCCTACGAGCAGTACTTC. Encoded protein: CASSSRTRERRGTEVSYEQYF.

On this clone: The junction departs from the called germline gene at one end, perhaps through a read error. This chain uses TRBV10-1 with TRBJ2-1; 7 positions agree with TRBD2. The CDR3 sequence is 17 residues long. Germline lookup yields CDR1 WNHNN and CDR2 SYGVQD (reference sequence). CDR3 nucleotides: TGTGCCAGCAGTGGCTATGGTTGGCGGGGGATGGACAATGAGCAGTTCTTC. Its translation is CASSGYGWRGMDNEQFF.

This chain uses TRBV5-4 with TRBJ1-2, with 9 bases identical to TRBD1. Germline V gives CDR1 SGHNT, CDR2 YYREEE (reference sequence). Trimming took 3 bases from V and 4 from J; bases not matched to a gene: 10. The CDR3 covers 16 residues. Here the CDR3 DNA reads TGTGCCAGCAGCTCTCAGTCCGGGACAGGGATCTATGGCTACACCTTC. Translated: CASSSQSGTGIYGYTF.

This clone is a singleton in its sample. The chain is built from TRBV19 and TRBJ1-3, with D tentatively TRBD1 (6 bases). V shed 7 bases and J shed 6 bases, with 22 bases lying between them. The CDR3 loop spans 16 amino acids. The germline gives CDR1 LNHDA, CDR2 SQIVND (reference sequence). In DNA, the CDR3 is TGTGCCAGTACCCTACGGGCAGGGAAGGGACAAAACACCATATATTTT. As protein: CASTLRAGKGQNTIYF.

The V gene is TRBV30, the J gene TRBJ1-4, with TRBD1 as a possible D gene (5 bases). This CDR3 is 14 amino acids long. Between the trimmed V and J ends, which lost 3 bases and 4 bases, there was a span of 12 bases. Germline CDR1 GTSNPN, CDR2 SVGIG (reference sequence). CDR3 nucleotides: TGTGCCTGGAGCGCGGGACTGCATAATGAAAAACTGTTTTTT. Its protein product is CAWSAGLHNEKLFF.

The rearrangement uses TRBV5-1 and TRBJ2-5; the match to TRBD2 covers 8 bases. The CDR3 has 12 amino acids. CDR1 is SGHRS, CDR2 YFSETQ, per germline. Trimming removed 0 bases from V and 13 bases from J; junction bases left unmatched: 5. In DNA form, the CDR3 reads TGCGCCAGCAGCTTGGCCACTAGCGGCCTGTACTTC. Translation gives CASSLATSGLYF.

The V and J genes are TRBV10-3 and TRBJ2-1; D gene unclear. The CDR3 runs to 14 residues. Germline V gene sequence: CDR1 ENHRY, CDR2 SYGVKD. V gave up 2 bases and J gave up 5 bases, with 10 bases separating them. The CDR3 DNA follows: TGTGCCATCAGTGAGAACGGCAGCGACAATGAGCAGTTCTTC. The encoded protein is CAISENGSDNEQFF.

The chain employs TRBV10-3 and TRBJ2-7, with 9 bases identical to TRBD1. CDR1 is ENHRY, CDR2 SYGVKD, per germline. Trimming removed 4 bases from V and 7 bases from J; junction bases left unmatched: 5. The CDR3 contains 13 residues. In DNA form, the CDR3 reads TGTGCCATCAGTGGGACAGGGGTCGGGGAGCAGTACTTC. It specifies CAISGTGVGEQYF.